This T cell receptor beta chain was captured by sequencing in a study of T cells after yellow fever vaccination. Overall study findings and caveats: Weaker, the secondary response peaked sooner, at day 5 versus 15. Once the booster was given, most primary-vaccination clones reappeared, at 95% to 97% for CD4 and around 90% for CD8.

This clonotype was counted at least ten times. No antigen is known for it. The V gene lost 2 bases and the J gene lost 5 bases, with 6 bases spanning the gap. Per germline, CDR1 SGHTA and CDR2 FQGNSA. This CDR3 has 12 amino acids. TCRdb processed the 5' RACE reads anew with MiXCR; each CDR3 protein has one entry. Of over 300,000 distinct CDR3 sequences listed, 3% to 4.5% are singletons. This specimen was PBMCs, taken on the day of the yellow fever booster vaccination. This chain links TRBV7-2 with TRBJ2-5; D is unresolved. This TCR was sampled from a man aged 18 to 30 who received the YFV17D yellow fever vaccine. The CDR3, as DNA: TGTGCCAGCAGCTTACTCGGGGAGACCCAGTACTTC. Its translation is CASSLLGETQYF.